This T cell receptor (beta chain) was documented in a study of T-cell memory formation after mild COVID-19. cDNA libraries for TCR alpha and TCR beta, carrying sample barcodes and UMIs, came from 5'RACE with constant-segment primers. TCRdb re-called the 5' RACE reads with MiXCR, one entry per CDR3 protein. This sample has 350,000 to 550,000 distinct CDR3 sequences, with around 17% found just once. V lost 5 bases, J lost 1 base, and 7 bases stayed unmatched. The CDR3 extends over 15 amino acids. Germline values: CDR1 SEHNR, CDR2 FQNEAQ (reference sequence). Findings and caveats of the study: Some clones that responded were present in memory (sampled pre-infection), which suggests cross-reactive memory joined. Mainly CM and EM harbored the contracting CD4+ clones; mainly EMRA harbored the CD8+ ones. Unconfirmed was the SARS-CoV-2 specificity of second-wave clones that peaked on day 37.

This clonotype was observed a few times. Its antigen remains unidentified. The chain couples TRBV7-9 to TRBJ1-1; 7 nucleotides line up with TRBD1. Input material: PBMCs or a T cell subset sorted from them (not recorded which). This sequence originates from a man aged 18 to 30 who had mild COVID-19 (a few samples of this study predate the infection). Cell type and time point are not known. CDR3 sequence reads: CASSVRDRSNTEAFF. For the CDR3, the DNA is TGTGCCAGCAGCGTCCGGGACAGATCGAACACTGAAGCTTTCTTT.